Listed below are T cell receptor beta chains from one sample, sequenced in a study of molecular identifiers for immune sequencing clone quantification. TCRdb re-analysed the PCR reads in MiXCR, keeping a single row per CDR3 protein. Among approximately 680,000 distinct CDR3 sequences listed, 25% were seen once. Material for sequencing was naive CD8+ T cells from blood, with Jurkat cell RNA spiked in. Every receptor here comes from a human donor in good health. Some libraries in this study had Jurkat cell RNA spiked in. Each CDR3 is given with its conserved first and last residue. D genes are given only for firm matches. Some rows have no size entry. The others give once, few or many, or a class for an expanded clone.

d_call	clone_size	j_call	v_call	cdr3_nt	cdr3_aa
TRBD1	many	TRBJ2-3	TRBV29-1	TGCAGCGTTGAAGATGGGACAGACAGCACAGATACGCAGTATTTT	CSVEDGTDSTDTQYF
TRBD2	many	TRBJ2-7	TRBV5-1	TGCGCCAGCAGCGTAGAGACTAGCGGGACCCTCTACGAGCAGTACTTC	CASSVETSGTLYEQYF
NA	NA	TRBJ1-1	TRBV7-9	TGTGCCAGCAGCTTAGCGCGGGGGGTGAACACTGAAGCTTTCTTT	CASSLARGVNTEAFF
TRBD2	many	TRBJ2-7	TRBV9	TGTGCCAGCAGTCCTTTTAGCGGGGGGACCTACGAGCAGTACTTC	CASSPFSGGTYEQYF
TRBD1	NA	TRBJ2-7	TRBV20-1	TGCAGTGCTAGAGGGACAGGGAATCCTTACGAGCAGTACTTC	CSARGTGNPYEQYF
TRBD2	many	TRBJ2-1	TRBV6-6	TGTGCCAGCAGTTACTACCGGGGGGTCGATGAGCAGTTCTTC	CASSYYRGVDEQFF
NA	many	TRBJ1-5	TRBV27	TGTGCCAGCAGTTTCGGCAGGGGCCCTCAGCCCCAGCATTTT	CASSFGRGPQPQHF
TRBD2	few	TRBJ2-5	TRBV27	TGTGCCAGCACGGCGGGGGGGCCGGTAAAGACCCAGTACTTC	CASTAGGPVKTQYF
NA	many	TRBJ2-3	TRBV4-3	TGCGCCAGCAGCCAAGCTGGAGGGGGTGGCACAGATACGCAGTATTTT	CASSQAGGGGTDTQYF
TRBD1	NA	TRBJ2-7	TRBV5-1	TGCGCCAGCAGCACGGGACAGGGACCAATTTACGAGCAGTACTTC	CASSTGQGPIYEQYF
NA	once	TRBJ2-2	TRBV7-2	TGTGCCAGCAGCTTAGATCCACGGAAGGAGGGCAGGGAGCTGTTTTTT	CASSLDPRKEGRELFF
TRBD2	many	TRBJ2-7	TRBV5-4	TGTGCCAGCAGCTCTGGGCTAGCGGGGGTAGGACGCGAGCAGTACTTC	CASSSGLAGVGREQYF
NA	few	TRBJ2-5	TRBV6-6	TGTGCCGGCAGTTACCTAAACCTCCCGCGGGGGCCGCAAGAGACCCAGTACTTC	CAGSYLNLPRGPQETQYF
NA	NA	TRBJ2-5	TRBV7-6	TGTGCCAGCAGCCCGGGGAACAGGTATCCGCCCGAGACCCAGTACTTC	CASSPGNRYPPETQYF
NA	few	TRBJ2-7	TRBV29-1	TGCAGCGTTGAATCCGCCAGCTCCTACGAGCAGTACTTC	CSVESASSYEQYF
NA	few	TRBJ2-6	TRBV7-9	TGTGCCAGCAGCCCCCCGGAGGGCGGTGGGGCCAACGTCCTGACTTTC	CASSPPEGGGANVLTF
TRBD1	many	TRBJ1-1	TRBV13	TGTGCCAGCAGCCTGTCCGGCCGGGACAGCATGAACACTGAAGCTTTCTTT	CASSLSGRDSMNTEAFF
NA	NA	TRBJ1-2	TRBV27	TGTGCCAGCAGTCCGGACAGCAATCTTAACTATGGCTACACCTTC	CASSPDSNLNYGYTF
TRBD1	NA	TRBJ2-7	TRBV28	TGTGCCAGCCAAACCCCGGGACAGGGAAAACTTTACGAGCGGTACTTC	CASQTPGQGKLYERYF
TRBD2	NA	TRBJ2-7	TRBV20-1	TGCAGTGCTAGACCCAATAGCGGGGGGCACTCCTACGAGCAGTACTTC	CSARPNSGGHSYEQYF
NA	NA	TRBJ2-7	TRBV28	TGTGCCAGCAGTGTGACCGGTAACACGTACTACGAGCAGTACTTC	CASSVTGNTYYEQYF
TRBD1	NA	TRBJ2-7	TRBV20-1	TGCAGTGCTAGAGATACCGACAGGGGGCTTGTCGTTGAAGAGCAGTACTTC	CSARDTDRGLVVEEQYF
NA	few	TRBJ2-7	TRBV6-2/TRBV6-3	TGTGCCAGCAGTTACAGTCGGGTTTCGGAGGGATACGAGCAGTACTTC	CASSYSRVSEGYEQYF